The 8 T cell receptor beta chains below all came from one sample that was sequenced in a study of cytomegalovirus exposure and HLA in healthy donors. Vbeta (60) and Jbeta (13) primers were used in the PCR. TCRdb's table, derived via immunoSEQ multiplex PCR, lists solely in-frame clones and lacks some. The table includes 100,000 or so clones, more than 65% detected once. The specimen sequenced was PBMCs. Source of these receptors: a man between 35 and 55 years old in good health and CMV-seropositive.

As concerns this clone: Germline is not matched at one junction end, which may reflect a read error. This chain uses TRBV19 with TRBJ2-4; TRBD1 matches at 8 bases. The CDR3 extends over 15 amino acids. CDR1 is LNHDA, CDR2 SQIVND, per germline (reference sequence). CDR3 residues: CASSIQGARGNSQYF. Here the CDR3 DNA reads TGTGCCAGTAGTATCCAGGGGGCGCGTGGAAACAGTCAGTACTTC.

J is TRBJ2-3 and V is TRBV5-4; 7 positions agree with TRBD1. The CDR3 has 15 residues. Germline V gene data show CDR1 as SGHNT and CDR2 as YYREEE (reference sequence). V shed 4 bases and J 4 bases; nucleotides not matched to a gene: 9. CDR3 coding DNA: TGTGCCAGCAGCCACGCGACAGGGAGCGCAGATACGCAGTATTTT. Encoded protein: CASSHATGSADTQYF.

This clone was seen more than once but under ten times. The chain combines TRBV7-2 with TRBJ2-7; possibly TRBD2 for D (5 bases). The CDR3 covers 12 residues. V was pared by 2 bases and J by 6 bases, with 8 bases between. The germline CDR1 and CDR2 sequences are SGHTA and FQGNSA. DNA for the CDR3: TGTGCCAGCAGCTTATCGGGGATCGAGCAGTACTTC. It is translated as CASSLSGIEQYF.

The J gene is TRBJ2-5, the V gene TRBV2; a weak D match, TRBD1 (6 bases). From germline, CDR1 is SNHLY and CDR2 FYNNEI. V gave up 6 bases and J gave up 1 base, with 15 bases separating them. The CDR3 contains 15 residues. In DNA form, the CDR3 reads TGTGCCAGCAGATCATTTGGACAGACCCAAGAGACCCAGTACTTC. It yields the protein CASRSFGQTQETQYF.

A word on this clone: One end of the junction varies from germline; a read error may be responsible. This chain links TRBV7-9 with TRBJ1-3, with D perhaps matching TRBD1 (5 bases). The germline gives CDR1 SEHNR, CDR2 FQNEAQ (reference sequence). The CDR3 covers 16 residues. CDR3 region: CSSSLVSTVSGNTIYF. The CDR3 region has the DNA TGTTCCAGCAGCTTAGTTTCGACAGTCTCTGGAAACACCATATATTTT.

The chain combines TRBV27 with TRBJ2-1; D perhaps matches TRBD2 (5 bases). The V end was cut by 3 bases, the J end by 9 bases, with 18 bases between. The CDR3 sequence is 15 residues long. Germline-derived CDR1 and CDR2 are MNHEY and SMNVEV (reference sequence). CDR3 DNA: TGTGCCAGCAGTTTTGATCCGGTCGGGGTGTTTGAGCAGTTCTTC. Translation: CASSFDPVGVFEQFF.

CDR3 sequence (DNA): TGTGCCAGCAGCTTAAGCTTTGCGGGGGGGTGGGATACGCAGTATTTT. Translation gives CASSLSFAGGWDTQYF. This chain connects TRBV7-3 to TRBJ2-3, with 9 bases matching TRBD2. Trimming cost V 1 base and J 6 bases; bases outside gene matches: 8. This CDR3 contains 16 residues. The germline V gene has CDR1 SGHTA and CDR2 FQGTGA.

The rearrangement uses TRBV11-2 and TRBJ2-1, with 10 bases aligning to TRBD1. The CDR3 is 14 residues long. CDR1 SGHAT and CDR2 FQNNGV come from the germline V gene. V shed 5 bases and J 9 bases; nucleotides not matched to a gene: 7. The CDR3 loop is CASSTTTGGIEQFF. CDR3 bases: TGTGCCAGCAGCACCACGACAGGGGGCATTGAGCAGTTCTTC.